This T cell receptor beta chain was retrieved from a study of early T cells in non-severe SARS-CoV-2 infection. Germline CDR1 SGHRS, CDR2 YFSETQ. The CDR3 is made up of 17 amino acids. The germline V and J ends were trimmed by 4 bases and 5 bases, with 22 bases remaining between them. TCRdb ran MiXCR on the 5' RACE reads and lists one entry per CDR3 protein. The table has 85,000 to 90,000 distinct CDR3 sequences, 14% seen once. This clonotype came up many times. Sequenced material: whole blood. This sequence was found in an adult who was a healthcare worker with PCR-confirmed SARS-CoV-2 infection or an uninfected control (not recorded which). This rearrangement joins TRBV5-1 to TRBJ2-1; tentatively, D is TRBD1 (7 bases). CDR3 amino acids: CASSHPLGGGNNNEQFF. CDR3 in DNA: TGCGCCAGCAGCCATCCCCTAGGGGGCGGGAACAACAATGAGCAGTTCTTC.